This T cell receptor (beta chain) was sequenced for a study of response to subunit inactivated influenza vaccine. The study, taken as a whole, reports: Authors suggested few new T cells are recruited by each seasonal influenza vaccination.

The CDR3 sequence is 15 residues long. Trimming pared 1 base from V and 0 bases from J, leaving 7 bases between. TCRdb ran MiXCR on the RT-PCR reads and lists one entry per CDR3 protein. The repertoire holds about half a million distinct CDR3 sequences, with approximately 9.9% as singletons. There are many counts of this clonotype. Its antigen is not identified. The genes are TRBV12-3 or TRBV12-4 and TRBJ2-1, with D possibly matching TRBD1 (6 bases). Source: PBMCs from blood, taken roughly 48 days after vaccination. The TCR sequence derives from a man in his fifties or sixties who received an inactivated influenza vaccine. The CDR3 here is CASSLGGLSYNEQFF. CDR3 sequence (DNA): TGTGCCAGCAGTTTAGGGGGGCTCTCCTACAATGAGCAGTTCTTC.